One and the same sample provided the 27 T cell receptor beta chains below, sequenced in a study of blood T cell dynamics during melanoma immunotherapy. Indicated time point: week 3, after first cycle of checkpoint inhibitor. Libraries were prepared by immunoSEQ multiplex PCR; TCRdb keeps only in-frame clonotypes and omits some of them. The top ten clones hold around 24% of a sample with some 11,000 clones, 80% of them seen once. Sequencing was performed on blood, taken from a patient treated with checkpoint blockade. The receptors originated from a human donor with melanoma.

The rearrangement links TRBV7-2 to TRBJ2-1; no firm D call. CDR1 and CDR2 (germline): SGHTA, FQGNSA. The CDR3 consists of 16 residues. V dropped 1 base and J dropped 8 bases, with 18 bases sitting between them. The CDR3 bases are TGTGCCAGCAGCTTAGGGTTGGGGAAGGGTAGAGATGAGCAGTTCTTC. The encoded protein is CASSLGLGKGRDEQFF.

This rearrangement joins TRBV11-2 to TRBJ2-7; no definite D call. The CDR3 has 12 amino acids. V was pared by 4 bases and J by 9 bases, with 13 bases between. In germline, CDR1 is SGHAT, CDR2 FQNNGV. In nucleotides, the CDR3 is TGTGCCAGCAGCTCCGACGTACAGCGGCAGTACTTC. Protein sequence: CASSSDVQRQYF.

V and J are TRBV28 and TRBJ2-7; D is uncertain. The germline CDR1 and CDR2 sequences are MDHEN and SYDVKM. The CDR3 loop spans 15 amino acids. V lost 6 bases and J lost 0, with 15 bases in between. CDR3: CASSPRPASSYEQYF. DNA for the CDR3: TGTGCCAGCAGCCCCCGGCCAGCGAGCTCCTACGAGCAGTACTTC.

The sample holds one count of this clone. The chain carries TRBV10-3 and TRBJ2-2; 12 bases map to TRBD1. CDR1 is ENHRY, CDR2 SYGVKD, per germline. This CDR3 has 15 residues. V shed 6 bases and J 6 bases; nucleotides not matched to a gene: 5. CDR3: CAIRAGQGASGELFF. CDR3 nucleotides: TGTGCCATCAGGGCGGGACAGGGGGCTTCCGGGGAGCTGTTTTTT.

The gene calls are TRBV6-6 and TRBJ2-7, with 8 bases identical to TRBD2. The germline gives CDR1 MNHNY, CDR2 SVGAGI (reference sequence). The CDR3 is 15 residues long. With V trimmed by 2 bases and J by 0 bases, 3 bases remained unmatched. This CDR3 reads CASSYPGTSSYEQYF. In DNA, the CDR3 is TGTGCCAGCAGTTACCCGGGGACTAGCTCCTACGAGCAGTACTTC.

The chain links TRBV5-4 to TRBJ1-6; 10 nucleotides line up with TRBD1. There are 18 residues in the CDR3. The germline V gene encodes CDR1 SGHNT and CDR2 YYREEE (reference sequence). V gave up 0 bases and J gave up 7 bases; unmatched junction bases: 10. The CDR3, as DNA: TGTGCCAGCAGCTTGGGACAGGGGGCCTTCGCCTTCAATTCACCCCTCCACTTT. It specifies CASSLGQGAFAFNSPLHF. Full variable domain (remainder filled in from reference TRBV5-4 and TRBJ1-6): ETGVTQSPTHLIKTRGQQVTLRCSSQSGHNTVSWYQQALGQGPQFIFQYYREEENGRGNFPPRFSGLQFPNYSSELNVNALELDDSALYLCASSLGQGAFAFNSPLHFGNGTRLTVT.

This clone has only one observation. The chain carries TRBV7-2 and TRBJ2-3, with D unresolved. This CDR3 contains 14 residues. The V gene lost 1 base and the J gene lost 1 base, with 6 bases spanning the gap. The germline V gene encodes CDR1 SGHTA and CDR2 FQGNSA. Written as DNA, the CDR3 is TGTGCCAGCAGCTTAGAATGGGGCACAGATACGCAGTATTTT. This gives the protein CASSLEWGTDTQYF.

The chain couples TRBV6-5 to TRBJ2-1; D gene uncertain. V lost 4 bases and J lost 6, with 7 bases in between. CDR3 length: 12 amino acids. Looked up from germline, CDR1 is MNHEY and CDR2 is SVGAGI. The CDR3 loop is CASSSPSNEQFF. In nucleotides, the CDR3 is TGTGCCAGCAGTTCCCCCAGCAATGAGCAGTTCTTC.

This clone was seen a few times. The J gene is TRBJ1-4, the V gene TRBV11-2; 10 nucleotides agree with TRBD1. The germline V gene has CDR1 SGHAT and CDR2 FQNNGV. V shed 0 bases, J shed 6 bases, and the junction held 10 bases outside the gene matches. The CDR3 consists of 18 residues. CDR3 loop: CASSLDFLYGTGDEKLFF. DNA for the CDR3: TGTGCCAGCAGCTTAGACTTTTTGTACGGGACAGGGGATGAAAAACTGTTTTTT.

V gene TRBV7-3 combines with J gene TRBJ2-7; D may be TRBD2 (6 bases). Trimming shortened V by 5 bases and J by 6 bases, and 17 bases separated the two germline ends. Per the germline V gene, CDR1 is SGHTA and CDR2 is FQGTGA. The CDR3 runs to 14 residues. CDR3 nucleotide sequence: TGTGCCAGCAGCCAAGGGGCTAGCGCCGGCGAGCAGTACTTC. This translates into CASSQGASAGEQYF. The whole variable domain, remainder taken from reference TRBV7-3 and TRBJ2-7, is GAGVSQTPSNKVTEKGKYVELRCDPISGHTALYWYRQSLGQGPEFLIYFQGTGAADDSGLPNDRFFAVRPEGSVSTLKIQRTERGDSAVYLCASSQGASAGEQYFGPGTRLTVT.

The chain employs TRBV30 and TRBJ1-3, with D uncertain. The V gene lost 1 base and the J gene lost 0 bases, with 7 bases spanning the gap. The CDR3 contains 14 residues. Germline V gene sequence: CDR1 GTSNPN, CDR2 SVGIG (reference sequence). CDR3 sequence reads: CAWSGQASGNTIYF. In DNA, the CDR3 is TGTGCCTGGAGTGGCCAGGCCTCTGGAAACACCATATATTTT.

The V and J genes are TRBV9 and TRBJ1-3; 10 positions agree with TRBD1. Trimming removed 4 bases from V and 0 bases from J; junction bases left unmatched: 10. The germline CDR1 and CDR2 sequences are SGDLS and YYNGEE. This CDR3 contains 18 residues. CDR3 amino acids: CASSPRWWTGGSGNTIYF. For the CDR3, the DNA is TGTGCCAGCAGCCCCCGGTGGTGGACAGGGGGCTCTGGAAACACCATATATTTT.

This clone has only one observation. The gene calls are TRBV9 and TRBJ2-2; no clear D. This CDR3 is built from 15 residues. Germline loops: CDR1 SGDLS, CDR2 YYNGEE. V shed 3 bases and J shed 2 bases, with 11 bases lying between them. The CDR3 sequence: CASSGRAINTGELFF. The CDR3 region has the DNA TGTGCCAGCAGCGGACGGGCCATAAACACCGGGGAGCTGTTTTTT.

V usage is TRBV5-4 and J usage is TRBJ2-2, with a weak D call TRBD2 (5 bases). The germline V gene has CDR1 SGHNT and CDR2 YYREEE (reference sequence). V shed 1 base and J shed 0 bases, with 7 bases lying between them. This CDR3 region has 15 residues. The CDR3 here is CASSLRLSNTGELFF. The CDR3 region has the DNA TGTGCCAGCAGCTTGAGACTATCGAACACCGGGGAGCTGTTTTTT. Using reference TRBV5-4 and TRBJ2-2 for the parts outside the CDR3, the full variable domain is ETGVTQSPTHLIKTRGQQVTLRCSSQSGHNTVSWYQQALGQGPQFIFQYYREEENGRGNFPPRFSGLQFPNYSSELNVNALELDDSALYLCASSLRLSNTGELFFGEGSRLTVL.

The DNA for the CDR3 is TGTGCCACCAGCAGAGACAGAGGGAATCAGCCCCAGCATTTT. Translation: CATSRDRGNQPQHF. V is TRBV15 and J is TRBJ1-5; no clear D. From germline, CDR1 is LNHNV and CDR2 YYDKDF (reference sequence). The length of the CDR3 is 14 residues. Between the trimmed V and J ends, which lost 0 bases and 4 bases, there was a span of 7 bases.

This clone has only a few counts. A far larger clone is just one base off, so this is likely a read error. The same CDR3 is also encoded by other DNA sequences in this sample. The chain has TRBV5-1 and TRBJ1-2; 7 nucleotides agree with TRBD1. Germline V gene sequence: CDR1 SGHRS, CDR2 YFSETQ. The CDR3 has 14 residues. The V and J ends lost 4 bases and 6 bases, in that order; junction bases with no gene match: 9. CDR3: CASSTSLGGDGYTF. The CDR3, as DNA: TGCGCCAGCAGCACTTCCCTAGGGGGCGATGGCTACACCTTC.

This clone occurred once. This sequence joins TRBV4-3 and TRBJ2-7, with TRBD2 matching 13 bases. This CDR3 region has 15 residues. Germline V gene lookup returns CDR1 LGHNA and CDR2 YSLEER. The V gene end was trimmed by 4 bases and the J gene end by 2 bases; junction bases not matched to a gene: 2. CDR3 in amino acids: CASSLGTSGAYEQYF. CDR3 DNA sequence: TGCGCCAGCAGCCTAGGGACTAGCGGGGCCTACGAGCAGTACTTC.

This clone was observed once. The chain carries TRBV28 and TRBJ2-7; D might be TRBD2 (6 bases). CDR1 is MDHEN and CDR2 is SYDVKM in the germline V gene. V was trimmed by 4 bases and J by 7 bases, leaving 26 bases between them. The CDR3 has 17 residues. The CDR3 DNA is TGTGCCAGCAGTTCTGGAAACGTCGCAGGACCCGGGGGAGAGCAGTACTTC. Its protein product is CASSSGNVAGPGGEQYF.

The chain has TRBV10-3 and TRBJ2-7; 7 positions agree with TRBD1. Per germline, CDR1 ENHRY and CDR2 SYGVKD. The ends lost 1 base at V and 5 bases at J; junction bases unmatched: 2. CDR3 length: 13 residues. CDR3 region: CAISELQGNEQYV. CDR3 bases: TGTGCCATCAGTGAGTTACAGGGGAACGAGCAGTACGTC.

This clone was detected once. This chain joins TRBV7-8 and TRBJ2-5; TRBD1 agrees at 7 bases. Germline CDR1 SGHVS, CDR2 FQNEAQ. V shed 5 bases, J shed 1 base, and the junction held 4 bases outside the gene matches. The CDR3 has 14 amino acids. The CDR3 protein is CASSPGTVQETQYF. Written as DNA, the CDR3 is TGTGCCAGCAGCCCCGGGACAGTCCAAGAGACCCAGTACTTC.

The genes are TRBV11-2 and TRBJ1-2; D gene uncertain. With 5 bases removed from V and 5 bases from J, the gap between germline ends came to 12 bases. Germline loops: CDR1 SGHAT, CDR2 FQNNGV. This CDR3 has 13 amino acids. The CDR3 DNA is TGTGCCAGCAGCCCTCATACAATTTATGGCTACACCTTC. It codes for CASSPHTIYGYTF.

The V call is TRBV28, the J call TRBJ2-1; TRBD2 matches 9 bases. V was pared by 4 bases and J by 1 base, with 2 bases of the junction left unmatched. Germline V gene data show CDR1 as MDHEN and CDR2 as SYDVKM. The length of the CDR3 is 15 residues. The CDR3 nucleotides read TGTGCCAGCAGTTCTAGCGGGAAGTCCTACAATGAGCAGTTCTTC. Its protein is CASSSSGKSYNEQFF.

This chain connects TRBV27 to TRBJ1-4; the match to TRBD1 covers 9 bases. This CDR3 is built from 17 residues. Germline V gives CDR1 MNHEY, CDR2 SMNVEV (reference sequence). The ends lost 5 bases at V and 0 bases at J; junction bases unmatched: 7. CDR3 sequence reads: CASSRQGGASTNEKLFF. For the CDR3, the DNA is TGTGCCAGCAGTCGACAGGGGGGGGCCTCAACTAATGAAAAACTGTTTTTT.

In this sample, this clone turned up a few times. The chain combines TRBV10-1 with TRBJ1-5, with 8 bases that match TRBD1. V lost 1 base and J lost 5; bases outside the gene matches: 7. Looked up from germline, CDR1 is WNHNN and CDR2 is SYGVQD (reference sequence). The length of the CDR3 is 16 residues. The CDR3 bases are TGCGCCAGCAGTGAGTTTAGACAGGGGATGGATCAGCCCCAGCATTTT. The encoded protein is CASSEFRQGMDQPQHF.

Here the CDR3 reads CASSLATGLGEQYF. CDR3 DNA sequence: TGTGCCAGCAGCTTGGCTACAGGGTTGGGCGAGCAGTACTTC. V usage is TRBV5-5 and J usage is TRBJ2-7, with a possible D match to TRBD1 (6 bases). Looked up from germline, CDR1 is SGHKS and CDR2 is YYEKEE (reference sequence). This CDR3 region has 14 residues. V shed 0 bases and J shed 6 bases, with 13 bases lying between them. Using reference TRBV5-5 and TRBJ2-7 for the parts outside the CDR3, the full variable domain is DAGVTQSPTHLIKTRGQQVTLRCSPISGHKSVSWYQQVLGQGPQFIFQYYEKEERGRGNFPDRFSARQFPNYSSELNVNALLLGDSALYLCASSLATGLGEQYFGPGTRLTVT.

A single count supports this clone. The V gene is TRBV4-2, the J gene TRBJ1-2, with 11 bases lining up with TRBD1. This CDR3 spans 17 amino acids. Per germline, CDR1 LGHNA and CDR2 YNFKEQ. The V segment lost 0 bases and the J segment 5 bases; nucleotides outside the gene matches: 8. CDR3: CASSQDSGTGGIYGYTF. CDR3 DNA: TGTGCCAGCAGCCAAGACTCCGGGACAGGGGGGATTTATGGCTACACCTTC.

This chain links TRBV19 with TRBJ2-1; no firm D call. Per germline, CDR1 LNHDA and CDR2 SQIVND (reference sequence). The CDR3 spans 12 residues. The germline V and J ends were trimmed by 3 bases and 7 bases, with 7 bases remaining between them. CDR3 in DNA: TGTGCCAGTAGTATCATGGGGAATGAGCAGTTCTTC. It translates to CASSIMGNEQFF.